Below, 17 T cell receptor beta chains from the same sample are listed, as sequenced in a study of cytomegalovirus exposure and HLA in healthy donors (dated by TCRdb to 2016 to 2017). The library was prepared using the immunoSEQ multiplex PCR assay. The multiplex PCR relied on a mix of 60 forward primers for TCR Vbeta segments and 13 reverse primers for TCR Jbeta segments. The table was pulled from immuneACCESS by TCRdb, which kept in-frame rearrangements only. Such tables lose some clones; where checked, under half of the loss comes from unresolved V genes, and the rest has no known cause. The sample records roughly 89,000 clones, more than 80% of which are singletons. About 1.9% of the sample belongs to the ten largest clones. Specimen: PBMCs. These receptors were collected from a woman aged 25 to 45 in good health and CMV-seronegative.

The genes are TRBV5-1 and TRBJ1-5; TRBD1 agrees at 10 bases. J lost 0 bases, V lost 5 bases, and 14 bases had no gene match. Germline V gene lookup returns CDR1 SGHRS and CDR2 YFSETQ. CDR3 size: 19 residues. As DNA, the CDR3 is TGCGCCAGCAGTCGTTACGAGACAGGGGGCTCGGATAGCAATCAGCCCCAGCATTTT. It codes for CASSRYETGGSDSNQPQHF.

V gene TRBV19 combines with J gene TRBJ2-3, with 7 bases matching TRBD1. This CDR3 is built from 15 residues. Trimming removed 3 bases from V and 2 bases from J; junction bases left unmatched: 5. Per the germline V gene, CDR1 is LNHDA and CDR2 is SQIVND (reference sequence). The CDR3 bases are TGTGCCAGTAGTATGGGGACAGCCACCACAGATACGCAGTATTTT. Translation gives CASSMGTATTDTQYF.

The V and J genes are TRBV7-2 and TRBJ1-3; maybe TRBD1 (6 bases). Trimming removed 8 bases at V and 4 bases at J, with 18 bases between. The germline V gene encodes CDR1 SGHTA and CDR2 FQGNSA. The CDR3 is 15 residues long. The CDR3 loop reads CASVGQGSAGNTIYF. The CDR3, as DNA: TGTGCCAGCGTGGGTCAGGGGTCGGCGGGAAACACCATATATTTT.

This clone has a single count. CDR3 residues: CASSYLSGNGYEQYF. The CDR3 region has the DNA TGTGCCAGCAGTTACCTGAGCGGGAATGGGTACGAGCAGTACTTC. The rearrangement uses TRBV27 and TRBJ2-7; 7 bases map to TRBD2. Germline trimming cut 4 bases from V and 4 bases from J; bases unmatched to any gene: 10. The CDR3 runs 15 residues. Germline loops: CDR1 MNHEY, CDR2 SMNVEV (reference sequence).

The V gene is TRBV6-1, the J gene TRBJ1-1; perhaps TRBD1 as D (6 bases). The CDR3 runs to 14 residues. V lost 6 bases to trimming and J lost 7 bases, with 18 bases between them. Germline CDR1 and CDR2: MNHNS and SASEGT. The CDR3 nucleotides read TGTGCCAGCAGCCTCGGGAGGGGGGGGGTTGAAGCTTTCTTT. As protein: CASSLGRGGVEAFF.

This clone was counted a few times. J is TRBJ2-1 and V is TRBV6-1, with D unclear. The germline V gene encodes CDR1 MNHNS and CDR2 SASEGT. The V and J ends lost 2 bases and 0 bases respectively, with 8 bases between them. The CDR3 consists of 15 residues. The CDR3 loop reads CASSEQASSYNEQFF. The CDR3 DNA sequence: TGTGCCAGCAGTGAACAAGCGAGCTCCTACAATGAGCAGTTCTTC.

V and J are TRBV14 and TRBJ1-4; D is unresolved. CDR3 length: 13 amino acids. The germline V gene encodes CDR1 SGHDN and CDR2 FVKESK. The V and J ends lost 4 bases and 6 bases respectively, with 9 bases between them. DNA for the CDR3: TGTGCCAGCAGCCGGAGGGTAGATGAAAAACTGTTTTTT. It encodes CASSRRVDEKLFF.

CDR3 nucleotides: TGTGCCAGCAGCGTAATGACAGATGATGCGGACACCATATATTTT. As protein: CASSVMTDDADTIYF. The genes are TRBV9 and TRBJ1-3, with a weak D call TRBD1 (5 bases). In germline, CDR1 is SGDLS, CDR2 YYNGEE. The CDR3 runs 15 residues. Deletions cut 1 base from V and 8 bases from J, with 16 bases between.

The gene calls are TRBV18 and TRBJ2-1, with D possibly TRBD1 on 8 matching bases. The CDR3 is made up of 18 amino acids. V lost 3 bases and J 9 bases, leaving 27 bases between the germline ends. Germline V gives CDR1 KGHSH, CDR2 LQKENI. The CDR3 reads CASSPPLRNRGTKVEQFF. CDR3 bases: TGTGCCAGCTCACCCCCGTTAAGGAACAGGGGGACTAAGGTTGAGCAGTTCTTC.

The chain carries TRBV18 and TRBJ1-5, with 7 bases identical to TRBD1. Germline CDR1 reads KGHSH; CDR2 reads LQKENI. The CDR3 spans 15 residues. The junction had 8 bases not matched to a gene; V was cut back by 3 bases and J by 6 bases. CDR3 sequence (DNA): TGTGCCAGCTCACCGTTAGGGACAGAGGGTCAGCCCCAGCATTTT. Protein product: CASSPLGTEGQPQHF.

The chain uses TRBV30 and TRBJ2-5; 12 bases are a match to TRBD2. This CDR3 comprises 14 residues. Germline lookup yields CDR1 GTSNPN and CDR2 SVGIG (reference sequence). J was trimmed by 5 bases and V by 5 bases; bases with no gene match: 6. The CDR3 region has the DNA TGTGCCTGGTCACTAGCGGGAGGCGGGGAGACCCAGTACTTC. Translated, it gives CAWSLAGGGETQYF.

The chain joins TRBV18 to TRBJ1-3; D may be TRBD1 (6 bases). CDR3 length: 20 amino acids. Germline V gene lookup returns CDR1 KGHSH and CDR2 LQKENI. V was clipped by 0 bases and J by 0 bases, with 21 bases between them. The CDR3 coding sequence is TGTGCCAGCTCACCACCACGGGTTGGGGGCCCCAACAGCTCTGGAAACACCATATATTTT. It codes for CASSPPRVGGPNSSGNTIYF.

The CDR3 DNA sequence: TGTGCCAGCAGTTTACCGGGACAAGTCTACGAGCAGTACTTC. Translated, it gives CASSLPGQVYEQYF. This chain joins TRBV28 and TRBJ2-7, with D perhaps TRBD1 (6 bases). CDR1 is MDHEN and CDR2 is SYDVKM in the germline V gene. The CDR3 length is 14 residues. V was clipped by 2 bases and J by 3 bases, with 11 bases between them.

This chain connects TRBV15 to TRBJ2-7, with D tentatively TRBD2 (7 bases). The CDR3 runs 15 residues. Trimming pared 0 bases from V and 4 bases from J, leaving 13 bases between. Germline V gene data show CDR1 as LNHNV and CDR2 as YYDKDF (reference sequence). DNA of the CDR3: TGTGCCACCAGCAGAGATGGGGGGGGCATTTACGAGCAGTACTTC. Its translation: CATSRDGGGIYEQYF.

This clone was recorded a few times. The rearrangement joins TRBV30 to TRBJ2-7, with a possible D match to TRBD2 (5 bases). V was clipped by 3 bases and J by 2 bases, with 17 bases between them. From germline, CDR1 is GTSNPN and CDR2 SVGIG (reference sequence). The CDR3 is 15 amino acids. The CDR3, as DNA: TGTGCCTGGAGCCGACTACACCCTTCTACCTACGAGCAGTACTTC. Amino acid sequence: CAWSRLHPSTYEQYF. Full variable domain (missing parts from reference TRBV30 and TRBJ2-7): SQTIHQWPATLVQPVGSPLSLECTVEGTSNPNLYWYRQAAGRGLQLLFYSVGIGQISSEVPQNLSASRPQDRQFILSSKKLLLSDSGFYLCAWSRLHPSTYEQYFGPGTRLTVT.

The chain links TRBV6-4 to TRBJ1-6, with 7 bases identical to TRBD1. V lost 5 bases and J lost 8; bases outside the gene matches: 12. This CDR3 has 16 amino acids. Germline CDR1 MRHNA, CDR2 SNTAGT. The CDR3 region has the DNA TGTGCCAGCAGTCCTTCGTCCGGCAGGGGGGATTCACCCCTCCACTTT. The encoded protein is CASSPSSGRGDSPLHF.

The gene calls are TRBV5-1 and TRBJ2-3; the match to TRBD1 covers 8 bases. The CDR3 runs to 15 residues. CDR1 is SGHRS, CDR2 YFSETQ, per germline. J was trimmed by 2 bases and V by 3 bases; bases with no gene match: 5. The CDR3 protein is CASSSDRGYTDTQYF. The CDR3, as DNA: TGCGCCAGCAGCTCTGACAGGGGTTACACAGATACGCAGTATTTT.